The following is a TCR beta chain sequence with its context. This clone has only a few counts. Its antigen is currently not known. The record has no base qualities; no much larger clone is one base away. TCRbeta CDR3 regions were amplified from genomic DNA by means of the immunoSEQ Assay, a bias-controlled multiplex PCR. The paper's data handling went like this. Within the assay, amplification of reference gene primers was used to estimate how many nucleated cells each sample contained. To quantify the absolute abundance of each unique TCRbeta CDR3 rearrangement, sequence reads were collapsed and filtered. For each sample, productive Simpson clonality was calculated as the square root of Simpson's diversity index across productive rearrangements. As stored in TCRdb, this immuneACCESS dataset retains in-frame rearrangements with V and J assigned. A fraction of the clones does not appear; measured against another copy, unresolved V genes explain less than half of the discrepancy, and the remainder lacks a known reason. V and J calls plus clone size are reproduced from that table; the DNA served to infer D and trimming. For this sample there are more than 300,000 clones; 85% to 95% appear just once. The ten largest make up 3% to 5% of the sample.

The CDR3 sequence holds 15 residues, the cysteine and phenylalanine included. The read is trimmed to its CDR3 DNA, 45 bases read in frame from base 1. After removal of 4 bases from V and 5 bases from J, the junction retains 4 bases not matched to a gene. Reading the germline V gene (reference sequence) gives CDR1 SGHNT and CDR2 YYREEE. The data derive from a study of blood T cell repertoires in COVID-19 (dated by TCRdb to between 2020 and 2021). As for the study more broadly: Samples covering the acute and convalescent phases of COVID-19 were provided by collaborators in the United States, Italy and Spain. The prospective study material was composed of cDNA or gDNA derived from T cells, B-cell-depleted T cells, or PBMCs. Deeply sampled blood TCRbeta repertoires from subjects exposed to, actively infected with, or recovered from COVID-19 were included in the dataset. The repertoires were released in a freely available public database intended as a resource for research on the immune response to SARS-CoV-2. The samples were drawn from two sources: the first 160 participants of the ongoing ImmuneRACE study, and 1,254 subjects contributed by 6 global collaborators. Nearly every sample came with metadata listing a de-identified subject ID, COVID-19 status, age in years and sex. Where HLA class I and class II types were available, the types were taken from metadata supplied by the sample provider, not from assay-based typing. Broad study findings and their caveats: The amount of clinical and demographic metadata varied by source and participant and was provided uncurated.

Enrolling through a virtual design, the prospective study's participants ranged in age from about 18 to 100 years and lived across some 23 United States geographic areas. To assign participants to cohorts, the prospective study relied on clinical history that participants themselves reported in a screening survey and a study questionnaire. Exposed participants had been in contact, within 2 weeks of entering the study, with a person who had a PCR-confirmed or clinician-diagnosed case of COVID-19. Each participant in the prospective study had whole blood, serum and a nasopharyngeal or oropharyngeal swab collected by mobile phlebotomists. Additional blood draws and questionnaires over a roughly two-month period could optionally be provided by prospective study participants. Blood samples from the prospective study were shipped frozen or at room temperature prior to DNA extraction.

The receptor's source is a woman between 25 and 40 years old who had been exposed to COVID-19. Material: PBMCs or T cells enriched from blood (not recorded which). The chain is made from TRBV5-4 and TRBJ2-4, with 12 junctional bases fitting TRBD1. The CDR3 has the sequence CASSKGQGAENIQYF. At the DNA level, the sequence is TGTGCCAGCAGCAAGGGACAGGGGGCTGAAAACATTCAGTACTTC.